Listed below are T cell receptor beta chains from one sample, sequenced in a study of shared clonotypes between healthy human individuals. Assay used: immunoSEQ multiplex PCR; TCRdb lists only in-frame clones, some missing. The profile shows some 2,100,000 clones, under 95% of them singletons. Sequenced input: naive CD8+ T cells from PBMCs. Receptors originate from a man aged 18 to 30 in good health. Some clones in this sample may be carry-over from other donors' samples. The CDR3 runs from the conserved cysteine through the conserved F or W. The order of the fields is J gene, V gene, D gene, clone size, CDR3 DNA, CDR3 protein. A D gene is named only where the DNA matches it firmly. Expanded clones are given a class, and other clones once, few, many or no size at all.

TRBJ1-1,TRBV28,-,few,TGTGCCAGCAGTTCCCGAGGGTCCACTGAAGCTTTCTTT,CASSSRGSTEAFF
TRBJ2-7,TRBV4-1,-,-,TGCGCCAGCAGCCAACCTACCGTGAGTTACGAGCAGTACTTC,CASSQPTVSYEQYF
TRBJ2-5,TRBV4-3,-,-,TGCGCCAGCAGCCCAGGAAGGGCCGGTCAAGAGACCCAGTACTTC,CASSPGRAGQETQYF
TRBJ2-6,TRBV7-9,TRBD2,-,TGTGCCAGCAGATCTAGCGGGGACTCTGGGGCCAACGTCCTGACTTTC,CASRSSGDSGANVLTF
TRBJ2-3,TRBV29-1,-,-,TGCAGCGCTCATACGCCGGGGGGCCTCTATAGCACAGATACGCAGTATTTT,CSAHTPGGLYSTDTQYF
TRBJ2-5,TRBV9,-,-,TGTGCCAGCAGCGCAGATTGGGGAGAGACCCAGTACTTC,CASSADWGETQYF
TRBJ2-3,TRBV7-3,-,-,TGTGCCAGCAGCTCAGAAACAGGGTTTCCCCTAGATACGCAGTATTTT,CASSSETGFPLDTQYF
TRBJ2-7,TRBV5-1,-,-,TGCGCCAGCAGCCCGGGGGCCTCCTGGTACTTC,CASSPGASWYF
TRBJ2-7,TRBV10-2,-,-,TGCGCCAGCACGGGCTCCTACGAGCAGTACTTC,CASTGSYEQYF
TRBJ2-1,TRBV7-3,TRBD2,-,TGTGCCAGCAGCTTGGGACTAGCGGGAGGGACGGATGAGCAGTTCTTC,CASSLGLAGGTDEQFF
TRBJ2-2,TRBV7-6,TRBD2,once,TGTGCCAGCAGCTTGCAGACTAGCGGGGGCGGGGAGCTGTTTTTT,CASSLQTSGGGELFF
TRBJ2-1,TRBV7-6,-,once,TGTGCCAGCACCGATACTTATAGTGTCCATGAGCAGTTCTTC,CASTDTYSVHEQFF
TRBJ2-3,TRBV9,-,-,TGTGCCAGCAGCGAGGTAAAAACCACAGATACGCAGTATTTT,CASSEVKTTDTQYF
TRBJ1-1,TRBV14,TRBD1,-,TGTGCCAGCAGCCATCCCCAGGGGGCCACTGAAGCTTTCTTT,CASSHPQGATEAFF
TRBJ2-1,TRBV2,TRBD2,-,TGTGCCAGCAGTGAAGCGAGAGCGGGGCCTTACAATGAGCAGTTCTTC,CASSEARAGPYNEQFF
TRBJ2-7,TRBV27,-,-,TGTGCCAGCAGTTCCGGGGCGTACGAGCAGTACTTC,CASSSGAYEQYF
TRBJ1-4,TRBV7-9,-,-,TGTGCCAGCAGCTTTTCCGAAAAACTGTTTTTT,CASSFSEKLFF
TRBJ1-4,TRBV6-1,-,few,TGTGCCAGCAGCTCGGGGCGAAAACTGTTTTTT,CASSSGRKLFF
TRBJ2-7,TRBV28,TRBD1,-,TGTGCCAGCTTGGGGACAGGGGGCTCTCACGAGCAGTACTTC,CASLGTGGSHEQYF
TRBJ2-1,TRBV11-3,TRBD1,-,TGTGCCAGCAGCACGCGGACAGGGCTGGCCTACAATGAGCAGTTCTTC,CASSTRTGLAYNEQFF
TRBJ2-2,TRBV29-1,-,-,TGCAGCGTTACTACTTCGGGGGAGCTGTTTTTT,CSVTTSGELFF
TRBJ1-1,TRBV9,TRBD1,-,TGTGCCAGCAGCGCGGGACAGGGTGTAGGGAGCACTGAAGCTTTCTTT,CASSAGQGVGSTEAFF
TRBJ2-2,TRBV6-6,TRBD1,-,TGTGCCAGCAGCCCCGGACAGGGGAGGTCCACCGGGGAGCTGTTTTTT,CASSPGQGRSTGELFF
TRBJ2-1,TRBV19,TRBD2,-,TGTGCCAGTAGATATAGCGGGAGGGCCTCTGAGCAGTTCTTC,CASRYSGRASEQFF
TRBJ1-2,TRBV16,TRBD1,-,TGTGCCAGCAGCCTCTTGACAGGGGAGGGGAACTATGGCTACACCTTC,CASSLLTGEGNYGYTF
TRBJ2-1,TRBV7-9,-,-,TGTGCCAGTTCTCAGACAGATCCAACGTTCTTC,CASSQTDPTFF
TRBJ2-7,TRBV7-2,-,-,TGTGCCACCCTAACCCCTAGTGGGGCCTACGAGCAGTACTTC,CATLTPSGAYEQYF
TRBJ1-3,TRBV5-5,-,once,TGTGCCAGCACCTGGGCCCACAGCTCTGGAAACACCATATATTTT,CASTWAHSSGNTIYF
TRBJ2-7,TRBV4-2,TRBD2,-,TGTGCCAGCAGCCAAGCTAGCGGGTCTGGGTACGAGCAGTACTTC,CASSQASGSGYEQYF
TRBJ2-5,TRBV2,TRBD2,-,TGTGCCAGCAGTGAAGAGCTAGCGGGTTCCCAAGAGACCCAGTACTTC,CASSEELAGSQETQYF
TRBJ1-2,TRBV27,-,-,TGTGCCAGCAGTTTAGACAGCTTCTATGGCTACACCTTC,CASSLDSFYGYTF
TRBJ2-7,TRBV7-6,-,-,TGTGCCAGCAGCTTAGAGGCCAGGGGCGGGGAGCAGTACTTC,CASSLEARGGEQYF
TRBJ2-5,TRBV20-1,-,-,TGCAGTGCTGTTCAAGAGACCCAGTACTTC,CSAVQETQYF
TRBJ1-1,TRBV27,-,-,TGTGCCAGTCCCGCAGGGGATAACACTGAAGCTTTCTTT,CASPAGDNTEAFF
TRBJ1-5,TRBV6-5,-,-,TGTGCCAGCAGTTACAGGGAGGGCCACGAGCCCCAGCATTTT,CASSYREGHEPQHF
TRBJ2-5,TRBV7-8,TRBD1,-,TGTGCCAGCAGCTCCGCGACAGGGGGGTACCAAGAGACCCAGTACTTC,CASSSATGGYQETQYF
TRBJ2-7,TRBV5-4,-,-,TGTGCCAGCAGCTTGGGTTCGGGGAGGGGGTTCTACGAGCAGTACTTC,CASSLGSGRGFYEQYF
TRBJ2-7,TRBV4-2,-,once,TGTGCCAGCAGCCCCTCCCCGGCTAACGAGCAGTACTTC,CASSPSPANEQYF
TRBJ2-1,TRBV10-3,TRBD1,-,TGTGCCATCAGTGAGTCAGTGAGAGGGCAGGGGGATGAGCAGTTCTTC,CAISESVRGQGDEQFF
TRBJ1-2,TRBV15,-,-,TGTGCCACCAGCAGAGTTCAGGTGAACTATGGCTACACCTTC,CATSRVQVNYGYTF
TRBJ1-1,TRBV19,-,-,TGTGCCAGTAGGGATGACCAGGGCGGGTACACTGAAGCTTTCTTT,CASRDDQGGYTEAFF
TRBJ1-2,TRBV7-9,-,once,TGTGCCAGCAGCTTCACGGGGGCAACCCCTAGGGATGGCTACACCTTC,CASSFTGATPRDGYTF
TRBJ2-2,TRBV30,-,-,TGCGCCCTTAATGGAATTACGACCGGGGAGCTGTTTTTT,CALNGITTGELFF
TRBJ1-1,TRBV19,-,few,TGTGCCAGTAGTCTCTCCAGGACGGGGAACACTGAAGCTTTCTTT,CASSLSRTGNTEAFF
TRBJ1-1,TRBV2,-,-,TGTGCCACCATGGGGAGGGGGAACACTGAAGCTTTCTTT,CATMGRGNTEAFF
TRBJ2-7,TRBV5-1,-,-,TGCGCCAGCAGCTTGGAGGCAGGGGCCTTCTACGAGCAGTACTTC,CASSLEAGAFYEQYF
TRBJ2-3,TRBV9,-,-,TGTGCCAGCACCCCGGGGCCCAGCACAGATACGCAGTATTTT,CASTPGPSTDTQYF
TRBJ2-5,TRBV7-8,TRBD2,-,TGTGCCAGCAGACCCATGTGGCGGGAGAAGGGAGAGACCCAGTACTTC,CASRPMWREKGETQYF
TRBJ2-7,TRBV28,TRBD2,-,TGTGCCAGCAGTCCCCTAGCGGGGCTCAACGAGCAGTACTTC,CASSPLAGLNEQYF